This TCR beta chain is from a study of T cells in narcolepsy. Study conclusions and caveats: Comparing one patient's CSF and blood CD4+ clonotypes highlighted HCRT- and TRIB2-specific autoreactive clonotypes. Blood of same and different patients, but not healthy controls, reportedly held recurring autoreactive clonotypes. No autoreactive T cell clone sequences appeared in some memory CD4+ repertoires.

This clone was recorded once. Its antigen remains unidentified. This CDR3 contains 16 residues. The germline CDR1 and CDR2 sequences are SGDLS and YYNGEE. Germline trimming cut 4 bases from V and 2 bases from J; bases unmatched to any gene: 8. Measured with immunoSEQ multiplex PCR; TCRdb has only the in-frame clones, and not every one. The data contain under 40,000 clones, over 80% of them singletons. The sequence came from a human donor in good health. The source material was memory (CD45RA-) CD4+ T cells from blood. The genes are TRBV9 and TRBJ2-3; 9 nucleotides align to TRBD2. The CDR3 loop reads CASSPGTSRNTDTQYF. CDR3 DNA: TGTGCCAGCAGCCCCGGGACTAGCCGAAACACAGATACGCAGTATTTT.